The clone carrying this T cell receptor (beta chain) showed up just a few times. Antigen: not known. These data originate in a study of regulatory and conventional T cells in RAG deficiency. Study-wide points: RAG-deficient patients showed markedly lower Shannon entropy and higher Simpson indices than control T-cell subsets. Patient subsets had shorter CDR3s; Omenn Treg-Tconv overlap exceeded 90%. Compared with controls, unique Treg TCR beta sequences dropped roughly 100-fold in Omenn syndrome and CID/AS.

The CDR3 covers 12 residues. The germline CDR1 and CDR2 sequences are GTSNPN and SVGIG (reference sequence). V was clipped by 4 bases and J by 4 bases, with 10 bases between them. Profiled with immunoSEQ multiplex PCR; TCRdb holds only in-frame clones, not every one. Altogether around 30,000 clones are present, approximately 89% being singletons, with the ten largest covering about 13%. The sample was also linked to a second study, of regulatory T cells. This second study says: The PCR used 52 TRBV and 13 TRBJ primers.

The clonotype originates from a human donor in good health. Material for sequencing was CD8+ T cells sorted from blood. V usage is TRBV30 and J usage is TRBJ1-2, with D unclear. In DNA form, the CDR3 reads TGTGCCTGGATGCCCAGGAGCTATGGCTACACCTTC. It is translated as CAWMPRSYGYTF.